This section outlines one TCR beta chain sequence together with its context. Researchers ran the PCR with 60 Vbeta and 13 Jbeta primers. Here immunoSEQ multiplex PCR was the method, and the copy in TCRdb shows in-frame clones only, minus some. There are over 150,000 clones in the sample; around three quarters occur only once, and roughly 3.7% lies in the top ten. With 3 bases clipped from V and 6 bases from J, the junction kept 14 bases outside the gene matches. Germline loops: CDR1 KGHSY, CDR2 FQNENV. The CDR3 has 17 amino acids. These data are taken from a study of cytomegalovirus exposure and HLA in healthy donors.

The rearrangement joins TRBV16 to TRBJ1-1, with 9 nucleotides matching TRBD1. The sequenced sample was PBMCs. This sequence originates from a man younger than 45 in good health and CMV-seropositive. The CDR3 sequence is CASSQRLPGQGISEAFF. The CDR3 DNA follows: TGTGCCAGCAGCCAGAGGTTACCGGGACAGGGTATTTCTGAAGCTTTCTTT.